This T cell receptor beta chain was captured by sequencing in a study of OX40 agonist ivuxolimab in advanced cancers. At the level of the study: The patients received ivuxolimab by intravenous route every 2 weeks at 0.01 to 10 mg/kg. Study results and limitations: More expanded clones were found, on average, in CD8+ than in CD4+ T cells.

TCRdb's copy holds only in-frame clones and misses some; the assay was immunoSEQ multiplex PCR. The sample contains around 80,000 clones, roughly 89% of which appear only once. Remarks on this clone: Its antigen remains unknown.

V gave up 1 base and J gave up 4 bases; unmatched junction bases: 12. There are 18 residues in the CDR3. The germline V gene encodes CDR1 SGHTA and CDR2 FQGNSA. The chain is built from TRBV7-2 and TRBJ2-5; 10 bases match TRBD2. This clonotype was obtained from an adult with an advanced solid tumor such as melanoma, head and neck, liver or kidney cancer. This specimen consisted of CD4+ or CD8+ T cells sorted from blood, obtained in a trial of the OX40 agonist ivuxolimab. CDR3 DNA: TGTGCCAGCAGCTTAGGTGCGCTAGCGGGAGTTTTAAGAGAGACCCAGTACTTC. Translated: CASSLGALAGVLRETQYF.